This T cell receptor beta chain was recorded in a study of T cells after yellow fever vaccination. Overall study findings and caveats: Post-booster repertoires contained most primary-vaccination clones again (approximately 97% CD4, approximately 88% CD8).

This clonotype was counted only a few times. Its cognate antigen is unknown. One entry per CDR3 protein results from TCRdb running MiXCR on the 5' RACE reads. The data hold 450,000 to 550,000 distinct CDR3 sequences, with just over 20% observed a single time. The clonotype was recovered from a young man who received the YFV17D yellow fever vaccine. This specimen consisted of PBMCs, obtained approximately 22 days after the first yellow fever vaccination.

The CDR3 nucleotides read TGTGCCAGCAGCCCCCAGGACAGTCAAGAGACCCAGTACTTC. Its translation: CASSPQDSQETQYF. The V and J genes are TRBV7-8 and TRBJ2-5, with D tentatively TRBD1 (6 bases). Germline V gives CDR1 SGHVS, CDR2 FQNEAQ. Trimming pared 5 bases from V and 2 bases from J, leaving 12 bases between. The CDR3 runs to 14 residues.